A selection of T cell receptor beta chains follows, all from one sample in a study of cytomegalovirus exposure and HLA in healthy donors. Produced via immunoSEQ multiplex PCR; TCRdb's table is partial and in-frame only. The data contain some 120,000 clones, 70% to 85% of them singletons. Sequenced: PBMCs. The receptors come from a man aged 40-55 years in good health and CMV-seropositive. Each CDR3 is given with its conserved first and last residue. D genes are given only for firm matches. Only part of the rows carry a size: once, few, many, or a class if the clone is expanded.

clone size: once
V gene: TRBV28
J gene: TRBJ1-5
D gene: TRBD1
CDR3 DNA: TGTGCCAGCAGACCCCAAGACAGGGCCGGTCAGCCCCAGCATTTT
CDR3 protein: CASRPQDRAGQPQHF

clone size: NA
V gene: TRBV9
J gene: TRBJ2-2
D gene: NA
CDR3 DNA: TGTGCCAGCAGCGTAGGTACTAGCCCGAACACCGGGGAGCTGTTTTTT
CDR3 protein: CASSVGTSPNTGELFF

clone size: NA
V gene: TRBV2
J gene: TRBJ2-5
D gene: NA
CDR3 DNA: TGTGCCAGCAGGTCCAGGGGGGAAGAGACCCAGTACTTC
CDR3 protein: CASRSRGEETQYF

clone size: few
V gene: TRBV7-2
J gene: TRBJ2-7
D gene: NA
CDR3 DNA: TGTGCCAGCAGCTTAAACCCGACGGGAGAGCAGTACTTC
CDR3 protein: CASSLNPTGEQYF

clone size: NA
V gene: TRBV18
J gene: TRBJ1-4
D gene: NA
CDR3 DNA: TGTGCCAGCTCACCCCGGGTGGGTGAAAAACTGTTTTTT
CDR3 protein: CASSPRVGEKLFF

clone size: NA
V gene: TRBV5-5
J gene: TRBJ1-5
D gene: NA
CDR3 DNA: TGTGCCAGCAGCTTCGCCGCGTATAGCAATCAGCCCCAGCATTTT
CDR3 protein: CASSFAAYSNQPQHF

clone size: NA
V gene: TRBV5-5
J gene: TRBJ1-1
D gene: NA
CDR3 DNA: TGTGCCAGCAGCTTGCAACCTACGGGGAACACTGAAGCTTTCTTT
CDR3 protein: CASSLQPTGNTEAFF

clone size: NA
V gene: TRBV12-5
J gene: TRBJ1-5
D gene: NA
CDR3 DNA: TGTGCTAGTGGTTTGGGGGGGAAGGACAGCTTCAATCAGCCCCAGCATTTT
CDR3 protein: CASGLGGKDSFNQPQHF

clone size: NA
V gene: TRBV28
J gene: TRBJ2-7
D gene: TRBD1
CDR3 DNA: TGTGCCAGCAGCAACAAGGGACAGGGGGCGAACGAGCAGTACTTC
CDR3 protein: CASSNKGQGANEQYF

clone size: NA
V gene: TRBV5-6
J gene: TRBJ1-2
D gene: NA
CDR3 DNA: TGTGCCAGCAGCCCTTCCGGGACATACTCCTATGGCTACACCTTC
CDR3 protein: CASSPSGTYSYGYTF

clone size: NA
V gene: TRBV5-1
J gene: TRBJ2-2
D gene: NA
CDR3 DNA: TGCGCCAGCAGCCCCGGGACAATTAGTGCGACCGGGGAGCTGTTTTTT
CDR3 protein: CASSPGTISATGELFF

clone size: NA
V gene: TRBV5-4
J gene: TRBJ1-3
D gene: NA
CDR3 DNA: TGTGCCAGCAGCTCTCGACAGGCTCGCTCTGGAAACACCATATATTTT
CDR3 protein: CASSSRQARSGNTIYF

clone size: NA
V gene: TRBV7-9
J gene: TRBJ1-3
D gene: NA
CDR3 DNA: TGTGCCAGCAGCTTACTAGACGGGGGAAACACCATATATTTT
CDR3 protein: CASSLLDGGNTIYF

clone size: NA
V gene: TRBV5-6
J gene: TRBJ1-1
D gene: NA
CDR3 DNA: TGTGCCAGCAGCGGTGTAGACAGGACGAACACTGAAGCTTTCTTT
CDR3 protein: CASSGVDRTNTEAFF

clone size: NA
V gene: TRBV19
J gene: TRBJ1-1
D gene: NA
CDR3 DNA: TGTGCCAGTAGTATTGGACAGTCGAACACTGAAGCTTTCTTT
CDR3 protein: CASSIGQSNTEAFF

clone size: NA
V gene: TRBV23-1
J gene: TRBJ1-1
D gene: TRBD1
CDR3 DNA: TGCGCCAGCAGTCGGAGAGACAGGGTGGTTAAAAGGGCTGAAGCTTTCTTT
CDR3 protein: CASSRRDRVVKRAEAFF

clone size: NA
V gene: TRBV5-1
J gene: TRBJ2-1
D gene: NA
CDR3 DNA: TGCGCCAGCGAGGGACTTAACCACTCCTACAATGAGCAGTTCTTC
CDR3 protein: CASEGLNHSYNEQFF

clone size: NA
V gene: TRBV5-6
J gene: TRBJ1-3
D gene: NA
CDR3 DNA: TGTGCCAGCAGAATTACGGGCTCTGGAAACACCATATATTTT
CDR3 protein: CASRITGSGNTIYF

clone size: NA
V gene: TRBV7-3
J gene: TRBJ2-1
D gene: NA
CDR3 DNA: TGTGCCAGCAGTTTAGATAGCGGAGGCAACTACAATGAGCAGTTCTTC
CDR3 protein: CASSLDSGGNYNEQFF

clone size: NA
V gene: TRBV6-5
J gene: TRBJ1-1
D gene: TRBD1
CDR3 DNA: TGTGCCAGCAGTTACACCGACAGGGTGAACACTGAAGCTTTCTTT
CDR3 protein: CASSYTDRVNTEAFF

clone size: NA
V gene: TRBV25-1
J gene: TRBJ1-2
D gene: NA
CDR3 DNA: TGTGCCAGCAGTGACCCTTTGGCAGGACTGGTCTATGGCTACACCTTC
CDR3 protein: CASSDPLAGLVYGYTF

clone size: NA
V gene: TRBV27
J gene: TRBJ1-5
D gene: TRBD1
CDR3 DNA: TGTGCCAGCAGACAGGGGTGGGGGGGCAATCAGCCCCAGCATTTT
CDR3 protein: CASRQGWGGNQPQHF

clone size: NA
V gene: TRBV7-9
J gene: TRBJ1-6
D gene: TRBD1
CDR3 DNA: TGTGCCAGCAGACAGGGGGCAACCTATAATTCACCCCTCCACTTT
CDR3 protein: CASRQGATYNSPLHF

clone size: NA
V gene: TRBV7-8
J gene: TRBJ2-1
D gene: TRBD2
CDR3 DNA: TGTGCCAGCAGCTCCGGGACTAGCGGGGGTGAGCAGTTCTTC
CDR3 protein: CASSSGTSGGEQFF

clone size: NA
V gene: TRBV15
J gene: TRBJ2-7
D gene: TRBD1
CDR3 DNA: TGTGCCACCAGCAGAGATGTAGGAACAGGGGTAGGCGAGCAGTACTTC
CDR3 protein: CATSRDVGTGVGEQYF

clone size: NA
V gene: TRBV9
J gene: TRBJ2-1
D gene: TRBD2
CDR3 DNA: TGTGCCAGCAGCGTAGGGAGCGGGAGGGCCAACCATGAGCAGTTCTTC
CDR3 protein: CASSVGSGRANHEQFF

clone size: once
V gene: TRBV19
J gene: TRBJ1-5
D gene: NA
CDR3 DNA: TGTGCCAGTAGTATGAATTCAGATCAGCCCCAGCATTTT
CDR3 protein: CASSMNSDQPQHF

clone size: NA
V gene: TRBV6-5
J gene: TRBJ1-1
D gene: NA
CDR3 DNA: TGTGCCAGCAGTTACTCGGGACACGAGAACACTGAAGCTTTCTTT
CDR3 protein: CASSYSGHENTEAFF

clone size: NA
V gene: TRBV29-1
J gene: TRBJ2-7
D gene: TRBD1
CDR3 DNA: TGCAGCGTTGAATCTGGACAGGCCTACGAGCAGTACTTC
CDR3 protein: CSVESGQAYEQYF

clone size: NA
V gene: TRBV5-1
J gene: TRBJ2-7
D gene: NA
CDR3 DNA: TGCGCCAGCAGCTTGGTCCGGGCGGCGGGAGAGCAGTACTTC
CDR3 protein: CASSLVRAAGEQYF

clone size: NA
V gene: TRBV27
J gene: TRBJ2-7
D gene: TRBD1
CDR3 DNA: TGTGCCAGCAGCCCAAGGGTGAACAGGGGGGCCTACGAGCAGTACTTC
CDR3 protein: CASSPRVNRGAYEQYF

clone size: NA
V gene: TRBV15
J gene: TRBJ2-3
D gene: TRBD2
CDR3 DNA: TGTGCCACCAGCAGAGATCGGGGCGGGAGGGCCGATACGCAGTATTTT
CDR3 protein: CATSRDRGGRADTQYF

clone size: NA
V gene: TRBV19
J gene: TRBJ1-5
D gene: NA
CDR3 DNA: TGTGCCAGTAGCCAGGAAAGCAATCAGCCCCAGCATTTT
CDR3 protein: CASSQESNQPQHF

clone size: few
V gene: TRBV9
J gene: TRBJ2-7
D gene: TRBD2
CDR3 DNA: TGTGCCAGCAGCGCGACTTCTAGCGGGAGTACCGGCGAGCAGTACTTC
CDR3 protein: CASSATSSGSTGEQYF

clone size: NA
V gene: TRBV18
J gene: TRBJ2-1
D gene: NA
CDR3 DNA: TGTGCCAGCTCACCACCGCTTGACATCTCCCTAGCCCCCAAGCAGTTCTTC
CDR3 protein: CASSPPLDISLAPKQFF

clone size: few
V gene: TRBV5-6
J gene: TRBJ2-7
D gene: TRBD1
CDR3 DNA: TGTGCCAGCAGCTTCCGGACAGGCCTTTCCTACGAGCAGTACTTC
CDR3 protein: CASSFRTGLSYEQYF

clone size: NA
V gene: TRBV28
J gene: TRBJ1-1
D gene: TRBD1
CDR3 DNA: TGTGCCAGCAGTCGCGACCCAACAGGGGGTCTCCATGAAGCTTTCTTT
CDR3 protein: CASSRDPTGGLHEAFF

clone size: NA
V gene: TRBV28
J gene: TRBJ1-5
D gene: TRBD1
CDR3 DNA: TGTGCCAGCAGTTTATCCAGGGGGCAGCCCCAGCATTTT
CDR3 protein: CASSLSRGQPQHF

clone size: NA
V gene: TRBV7-3
J gene: TRBJ1-2
D gene: NA
CDR3 DNA: TGTGCCAGCAGCCCTGATGGGGGACATCGGTGGGGCTTCTATGGCTACACCTTC
CDR3 protein: CASSPDGGHRWGFYGYTF

clone size: NA
V gene: TRBV27
J gene: TRBJ1-4
D gene: NA
CDR3 DNA: TGTGCCAGCAGTCCAAGAACTTTAAATGAAAAACTGTTTTTT
CDR3 protein: CASSPRTLNEKLFF

clone size: NA
V gene: TRBV19
J gene: TRBJ2-7
D gene: NA
CDR3 DNA: TGTGCCAGTAGTAACCCGGGTCTACTGTACGAGCAGTACTTC
CDR3 protein: CASSNPGLLYEQYF

clone size: NA
V gene: TRBV29-1
J gene: TRBJ1-4
D gene: NA
CDR3 DNA: TGCAGCACCGGACAGACCCCGAATGAAAAACTGTTTTTT
CDR3 protein: CSTGQTPNEKLFF

clone size: NA
V gene: TRBV6-4
J gene: TRBJ1-1
D gene: TRBD1
CDR3 DNA: TGTGCCAGCAGTGAAGGACAGGGGGCTAAGGCTTTCTTT
CDR3 protein: CASSEGQGAKAFF

clone size: NA
V gene: TRBV6-1
J gene: TRBJ1-3
D gene: NA
CDR3 DNA: TGTGCCAGCAGTGAAACTTGGGCTGGGGGGAACACCATATATTTT
CDR3 protein: CASSETWAGGNTIYF